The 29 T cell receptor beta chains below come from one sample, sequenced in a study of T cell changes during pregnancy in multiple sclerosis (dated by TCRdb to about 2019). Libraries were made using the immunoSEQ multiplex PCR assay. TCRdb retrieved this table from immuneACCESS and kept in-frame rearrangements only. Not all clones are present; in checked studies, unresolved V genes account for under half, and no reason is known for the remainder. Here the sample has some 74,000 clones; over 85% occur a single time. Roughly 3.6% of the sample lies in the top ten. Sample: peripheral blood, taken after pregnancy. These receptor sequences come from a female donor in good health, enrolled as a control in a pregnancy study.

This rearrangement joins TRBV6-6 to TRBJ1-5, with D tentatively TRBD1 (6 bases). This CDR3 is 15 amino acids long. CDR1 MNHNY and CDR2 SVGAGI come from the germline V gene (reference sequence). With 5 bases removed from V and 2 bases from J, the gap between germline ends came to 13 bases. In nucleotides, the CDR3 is TGTGCCAGCAGTCCCGGACAGTGGGGCAATCAGCCCCAGCATTTT. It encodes CASSPGQWGNQPQHF.

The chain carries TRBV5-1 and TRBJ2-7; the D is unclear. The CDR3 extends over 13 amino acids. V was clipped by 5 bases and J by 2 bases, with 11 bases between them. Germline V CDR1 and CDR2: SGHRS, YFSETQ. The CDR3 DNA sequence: TGCGCCAGCAGTCCCGGTGATGCCTACGAGCAGTACTTC. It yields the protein CASSPGDAYEQYF.

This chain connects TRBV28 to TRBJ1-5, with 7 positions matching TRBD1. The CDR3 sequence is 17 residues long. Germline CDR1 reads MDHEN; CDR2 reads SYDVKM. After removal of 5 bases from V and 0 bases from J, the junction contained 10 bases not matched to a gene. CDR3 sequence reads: CASSEGAGMNSNQPQHF. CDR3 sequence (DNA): TGTGCCAGCAGTGAGGGGGCGGGGATGAATAGCAATCAGCCCCAGCATTTT.

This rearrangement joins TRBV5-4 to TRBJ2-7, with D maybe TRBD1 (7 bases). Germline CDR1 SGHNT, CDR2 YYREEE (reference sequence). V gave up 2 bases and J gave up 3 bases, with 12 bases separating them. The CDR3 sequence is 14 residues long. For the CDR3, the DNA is TGTGCCAGCAGCTTTGGAGGGGGCGTCTACGAGCAGTACTTC. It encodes CASSFGGGVYEQYF.

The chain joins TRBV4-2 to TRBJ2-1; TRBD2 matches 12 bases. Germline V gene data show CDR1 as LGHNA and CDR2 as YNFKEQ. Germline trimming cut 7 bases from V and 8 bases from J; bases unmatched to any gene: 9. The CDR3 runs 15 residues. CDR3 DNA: TGTGCCAGCATTAAAGAGACTAGCGGGGGCCATGAGCAGTTCTTC. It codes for CASIKETSGGHEQFF.

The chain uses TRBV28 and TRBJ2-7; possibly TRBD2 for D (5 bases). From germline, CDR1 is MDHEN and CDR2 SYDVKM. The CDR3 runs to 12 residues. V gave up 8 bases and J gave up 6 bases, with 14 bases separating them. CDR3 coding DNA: TGTGCCAGCTGGGAGACGCTTAGCGAGCAGTACTTC. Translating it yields CASWETLSEQYF.

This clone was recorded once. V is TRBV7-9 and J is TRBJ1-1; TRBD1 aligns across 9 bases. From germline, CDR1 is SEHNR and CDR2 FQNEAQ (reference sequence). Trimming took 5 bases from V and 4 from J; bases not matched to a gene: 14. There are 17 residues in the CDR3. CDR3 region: CASSRNRGRVGSTEAFF. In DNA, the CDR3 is TGTGCCAGCAGCCGAAACAGGGGGCGCGTCGGCAGCACTGAAGCTTTCTTT.

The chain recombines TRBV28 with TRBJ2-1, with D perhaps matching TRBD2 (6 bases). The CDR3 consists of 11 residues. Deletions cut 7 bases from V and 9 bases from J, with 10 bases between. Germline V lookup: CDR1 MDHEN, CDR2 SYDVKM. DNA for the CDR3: TGTGCCAGCACTACGGGGGTTGAGCAGTTCTTC. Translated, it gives CASTTGVEQFF.

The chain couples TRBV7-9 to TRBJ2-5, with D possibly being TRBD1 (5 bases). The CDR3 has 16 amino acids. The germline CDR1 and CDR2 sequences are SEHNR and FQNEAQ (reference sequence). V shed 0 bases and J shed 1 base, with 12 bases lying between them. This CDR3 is CASSLAYAGPQETQYF. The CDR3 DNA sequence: TGTGCCAGCAGCTTAGCGTATGCAGGGCCCCAAGAGACCCAGTACTTC.

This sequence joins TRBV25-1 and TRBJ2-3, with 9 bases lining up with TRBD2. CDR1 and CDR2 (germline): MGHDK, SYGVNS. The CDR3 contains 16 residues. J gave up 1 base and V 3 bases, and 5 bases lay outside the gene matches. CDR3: CASSDPSGEGTDTQYF. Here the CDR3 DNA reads TGTGCCAGCAGTGACCCTAGCGGGGAGGGCACAGATACGCAGTATTTT.

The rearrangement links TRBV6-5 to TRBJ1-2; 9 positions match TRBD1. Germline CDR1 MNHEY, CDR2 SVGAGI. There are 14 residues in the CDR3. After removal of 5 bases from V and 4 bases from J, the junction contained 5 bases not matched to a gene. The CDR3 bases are TGTGCCAGCAGTCCAACAGGGGGCATCTATGGCTACACCTTC. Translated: CASSPTGGIYGYTF.

The CDR3 reads CASSIVGTQNSPLHF. The CDR3 region has the DNA TGTGCCAGTAGTATAGTGGGGACACAAAATTCACCCCTCCACTTT. This chain joins TRBV19 and TRBJ1-6, with D perhaps matching TRBD1 (6 bases). Per the germline V gene, CDR1 is LNHDA and CDR2 is SQIVND (reference sequence). V was cut by 1 base and J by 7 bases, with 11 bases left in between. This CDR3 is 15 amino acids long.

Here the CDR3 DNA reads TGTGCCAGCAGTTTATGGGTAGCGGGGGGACAAGAGACCCAGTACTTC. Protein product: CASSLWVAGGQETQYF. J is TRBJ2-5 and V is TRBV28, with 10 bases that match TRBD2. The CDR3 consists of 16 residues. Germline V gene data show CDR1 as MDHEN and CDR2 as SYDVKM. Losses at the gene ends were 0 bases for V and 2 bases for J; bases not matched to a gene: 3.

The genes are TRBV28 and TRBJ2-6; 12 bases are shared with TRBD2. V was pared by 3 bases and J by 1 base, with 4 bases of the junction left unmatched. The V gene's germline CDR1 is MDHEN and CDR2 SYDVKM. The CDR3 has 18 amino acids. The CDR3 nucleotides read TGTGCCAGCAGTTTGACTAGCGGGAGAGGTTCTGGGGCCAACGTCCTGACTTTC. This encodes CASSLTSGRGSGANVLTF. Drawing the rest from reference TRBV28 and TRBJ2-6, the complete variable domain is DVKVTQSSRYLVKRTGEKVFLECVQDMDHENMFWYRQDPGLGLRLIYFSYDVKMKEKGDIPEGYSVSREKKERFSLILESASTNQTSMYLCASSLTSGRGSGANVLTFGAGSRLTVL.

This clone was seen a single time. CDR3 in amino acids: CASSLAGGNTEAFF. The CDR3 DNA sequence: TGTGCCAGCAGCTTAGCGGGAGGGAACACTGAAGCTTTCTTT. The chain uses TRBV7-6 and TRBJ1-1; D unclear. The CDR3 runs to 14 residues. CDR1 and CDR2 (germline): SGHVS, FNYEAQ. V was pared by 0 bases and J by 1 base, with 6 bases between.

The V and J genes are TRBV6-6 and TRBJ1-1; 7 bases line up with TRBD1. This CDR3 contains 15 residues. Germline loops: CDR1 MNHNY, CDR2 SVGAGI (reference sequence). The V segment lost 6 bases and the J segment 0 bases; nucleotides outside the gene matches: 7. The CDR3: CASSDRASLNTEAFF. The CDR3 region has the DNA TGTGCCAGCAGCGACAGGGCGTCTCTGAACACTGAAGCTTTCTTT.

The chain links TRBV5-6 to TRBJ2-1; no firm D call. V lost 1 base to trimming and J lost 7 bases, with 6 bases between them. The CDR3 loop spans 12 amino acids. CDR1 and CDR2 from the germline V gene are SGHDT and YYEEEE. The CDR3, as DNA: TGTGCCAGCAGCTTGCTCTTGAATGAGCAGTTCTTC. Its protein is CASSLLLNEQFF.

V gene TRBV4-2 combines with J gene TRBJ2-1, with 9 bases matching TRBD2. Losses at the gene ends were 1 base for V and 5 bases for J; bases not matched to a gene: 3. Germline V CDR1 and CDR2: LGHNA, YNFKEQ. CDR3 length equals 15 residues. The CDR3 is CASSQVASGDNEQFF. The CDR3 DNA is TGTGCCAGCAGCCAAGTTGCTAGCGGGGACAATGAGCAGTTCTTC.

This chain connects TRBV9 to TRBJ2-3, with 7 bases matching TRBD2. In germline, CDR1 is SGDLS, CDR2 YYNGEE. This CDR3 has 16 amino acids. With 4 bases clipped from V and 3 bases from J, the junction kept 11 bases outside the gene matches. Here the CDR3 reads CASSSLRDYTTDTQYF. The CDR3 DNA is TGTGCCAGCAGCTCCCTCCGGGACTACACTACAGATACGCAGTATTTT.

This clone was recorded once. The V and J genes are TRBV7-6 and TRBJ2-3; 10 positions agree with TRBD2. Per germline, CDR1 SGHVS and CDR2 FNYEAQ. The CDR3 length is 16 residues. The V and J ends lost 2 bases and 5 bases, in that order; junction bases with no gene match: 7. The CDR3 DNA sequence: TGTGCCAGCAGCTTACACAGCGGGAGGGTTGGAGATACGCAGTATTTT. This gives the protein CASSLHSGRVGDTQYF.

The DNA for the CDR3 is TGTGCCAGCACCTCCAGCGGGTCTGGCTACACCTTC. This sequence encodes CASTSSGSGYTF. This chain connects TRBV28 to TRBJ1-2; D gene ambiguous. The CDR3 is 12 amino acids. CDR1 is MDHEN, CDR2 SYDVKM, per germline. V gave up 7 bases and J gave up 7 bases, with 13 bases separating them.

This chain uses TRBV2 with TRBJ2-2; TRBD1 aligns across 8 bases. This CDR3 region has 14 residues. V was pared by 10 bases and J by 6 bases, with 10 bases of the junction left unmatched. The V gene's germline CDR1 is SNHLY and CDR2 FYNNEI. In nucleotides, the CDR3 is TGTGCCACCAAAGGAAGGACAGGGTCCGGGGAGCTGTTTTTT. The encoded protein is CATKGRTGSGELFF.

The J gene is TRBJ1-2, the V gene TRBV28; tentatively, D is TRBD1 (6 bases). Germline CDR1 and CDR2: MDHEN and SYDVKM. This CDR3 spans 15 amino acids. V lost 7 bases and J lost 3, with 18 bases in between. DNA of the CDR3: TGTGCCAGCACCCCAGGCGGGGGCCTTCACTATGGCTACACCTTC. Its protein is CASTPGGGLHYGYTF.

CDR3 residues: CASSLGAGPLDTQYF. Here the CDR3 DNA reads TGTGCCAGCAGTTTAGGAGCGGGGCCACTGGATACGCAGTATTTT. The chain uses TRBV28 and TRBJ2-3, with 7 nucleotides matching TRBD2. CDR1 MDHEN and CDR2 SYDVKM come from the germline V gene. The CDR3 extends over 15 amino acids. The trim removed 2 bases at V and 6 bases at J, leaving 8 bases unmatched.

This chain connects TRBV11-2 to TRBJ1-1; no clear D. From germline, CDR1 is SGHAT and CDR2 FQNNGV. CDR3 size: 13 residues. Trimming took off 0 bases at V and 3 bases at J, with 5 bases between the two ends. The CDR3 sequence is CASSLDQDTEAFF. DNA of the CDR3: TGTGCCAGCAGCTTAGATCAGGACACTGAAGCTTTCTTT.

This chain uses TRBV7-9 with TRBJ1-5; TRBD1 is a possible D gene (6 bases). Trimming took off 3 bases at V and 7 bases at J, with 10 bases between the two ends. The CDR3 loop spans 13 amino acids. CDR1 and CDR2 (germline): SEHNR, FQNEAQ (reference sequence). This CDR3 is CASSLDSRQPQHF. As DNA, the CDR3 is TGTGCCAGCAGCTTGGACAGTCGACAGCCCCAGCATTTT.

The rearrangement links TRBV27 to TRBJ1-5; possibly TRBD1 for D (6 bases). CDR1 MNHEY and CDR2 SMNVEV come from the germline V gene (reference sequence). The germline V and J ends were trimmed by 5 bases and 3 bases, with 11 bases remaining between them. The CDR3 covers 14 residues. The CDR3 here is CASSTGSVNQPQHF. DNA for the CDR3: TGTGCCAGCAGTACAGGGAGCGTCAATCAGCCCCAGCATTTT.

This CDR3 reads CASSPGGDEQYF. DNA for the CDR3: TGTGCCAGCTCACCGGGGGGGGACGAGCAGTACTTC. J is TRBJ2-7 and V is TRBV18; 7 bases fit TRBD2. Germline CDR1 reads KGHSH; CDR2 reads LQKENI. V shed 3 bases and J 5 bases; nucleotides not matched to a gene: 1. CDR3 length equals 12 residues.

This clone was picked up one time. The CDR3 sequence is CAKTTGTATNEKLFF. CDR3 sequence (DNA): TGTGCCAAGACGACCGGGACAGCAACTAATGAAAAACTGTTTTTT. V is TRBV10-3 and J is TRBJ1-4, with TRBD1 identical over 7 bases. CDR1 and CDR2 (germline): ENHRY, SYGVKD. J was trimmed by 0 bases and V by 10 bases; bases with no gene match: 8. This CDR3 comprises 15 residues.